A single sample gave rise to the 2 T cell receptor beta chains below, sequenced in a study of blood T cell repertoires in COVID-19. The table came from immunoSEQ multiplex PCR; TCRdb's copy has only in-frame clones and leaves some out. The sample shows approximately 80,000 clones, about four fifths of them seen only once. Material for sequencing was peripheral blood. The receptors derive from a human donor in a cohort sampled during active COVID-19.

V usage is TRBV4-1 and J usage is TRBJ2-5, with 7 bases lining up with TRBD2. Trimming at V came to 1 base and at J to 4 bases, leaving 3 bases not matched to a gene. Germline CDR1 and CDR2: MGHRA and YSYEKL. The CDR3 loop spans 14 amino acids. CDR3 nucleotide sequence: TGCGCCAGCAGCCAAGTGGCGGGAGTAGAGACCCAGTACTTC. This encodes CASSQVAGVETQYF.

The chain recombines TRBV4-1 with TRBJ1-1; D is uncertain. V lost 1 base, J lost 1 base, and 7 bases lay in between. The CDR3 is 14 residues long. Germline assignment: CDR1 MGHRA and CDR2 YSYEKL. The DNA for the CDR3 is TGCGCCAGCAGCCAAGGGCACGCGAACACTGAAGCTTTCTTT. Protein product: CASSQGHANTEAFF.